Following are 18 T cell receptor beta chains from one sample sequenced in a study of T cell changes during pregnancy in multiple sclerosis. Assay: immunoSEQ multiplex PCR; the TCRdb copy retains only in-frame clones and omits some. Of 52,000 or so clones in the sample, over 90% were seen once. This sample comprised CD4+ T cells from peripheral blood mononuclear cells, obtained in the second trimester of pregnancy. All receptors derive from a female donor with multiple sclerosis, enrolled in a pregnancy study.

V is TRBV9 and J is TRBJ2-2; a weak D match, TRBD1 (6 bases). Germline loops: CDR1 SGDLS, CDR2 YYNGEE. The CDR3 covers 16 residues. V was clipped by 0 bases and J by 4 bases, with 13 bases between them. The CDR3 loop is CASSVGSRGSTGELFF. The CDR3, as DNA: TGTGCCAGCAGCGTAGGGTCCAGGGGATCCACCGGGGAGCTGTTTTTT.

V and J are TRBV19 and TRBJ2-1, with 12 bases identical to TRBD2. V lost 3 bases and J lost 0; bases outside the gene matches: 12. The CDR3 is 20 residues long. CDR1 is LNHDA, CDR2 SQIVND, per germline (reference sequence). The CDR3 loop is CASSIEASGGAVSSYNEQFF. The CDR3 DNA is TGTGCCAGTAGTATCGAGGCTAGCGGGGGGGCGGTTAGCTCCTACAATGAGCAGTTCTTC. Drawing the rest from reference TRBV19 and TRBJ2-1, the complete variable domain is DGGITQSPKYLFRKEGQNVTLSCEQNLNHDAMYWYRQDPGQGLRLIYYSQIVNDFQKGDIAEGYSVSREKKESFPLTVTSAQKNPTAFYLCASSIEASGGAVSSYNEQFFGPGTRLTVL.

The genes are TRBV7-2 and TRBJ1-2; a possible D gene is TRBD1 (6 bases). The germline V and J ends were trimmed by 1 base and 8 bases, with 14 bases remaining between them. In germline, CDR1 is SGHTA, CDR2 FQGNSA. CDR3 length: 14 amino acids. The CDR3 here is CASSLVAGTQGYTF. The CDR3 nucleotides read TGTGCCAGCAGCTTAGTCGCCGGGACACAGGGCTACACCTTC.

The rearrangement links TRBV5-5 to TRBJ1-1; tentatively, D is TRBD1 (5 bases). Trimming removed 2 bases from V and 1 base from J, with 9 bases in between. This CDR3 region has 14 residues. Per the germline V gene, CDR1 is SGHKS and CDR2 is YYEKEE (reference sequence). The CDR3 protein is CASSLGATNTEAFF. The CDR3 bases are TGTGCCAGCAGCTTAGGGGCCACGAACACTGAAGCTTTCTTT.

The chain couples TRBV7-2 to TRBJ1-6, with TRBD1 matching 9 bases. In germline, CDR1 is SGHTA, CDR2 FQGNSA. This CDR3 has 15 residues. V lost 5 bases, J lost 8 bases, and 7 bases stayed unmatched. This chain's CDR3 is CASSIRTGVDSPLHF. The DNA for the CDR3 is TGTGCCAGCAGCATCCGGACAGGGGTTGATTCACCCCTCCACTTT.

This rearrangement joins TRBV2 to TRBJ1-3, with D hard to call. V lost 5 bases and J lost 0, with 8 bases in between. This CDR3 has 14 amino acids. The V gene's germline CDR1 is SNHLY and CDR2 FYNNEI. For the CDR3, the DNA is TGTGCCAGCAGTCTTAGTCTCTCTGGAAACACCATATATTTT. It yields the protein CASSLSLSGNTIYF.

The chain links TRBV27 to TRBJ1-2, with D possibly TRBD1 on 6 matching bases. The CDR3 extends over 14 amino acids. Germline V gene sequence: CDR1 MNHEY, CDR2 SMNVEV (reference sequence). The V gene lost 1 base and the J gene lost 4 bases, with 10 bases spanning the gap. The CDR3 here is CASSLYGTPYGYTF. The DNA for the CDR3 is TGTGCCAGCAGTTTATACGGGACACCCTATGGCTACACCTTC.

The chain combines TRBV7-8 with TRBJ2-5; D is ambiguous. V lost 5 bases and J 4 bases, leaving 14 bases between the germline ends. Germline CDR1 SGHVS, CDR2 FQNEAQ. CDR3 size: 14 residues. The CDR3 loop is CASSENTLLETQYF. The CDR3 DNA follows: TGTGCCAGCAGCGAAAATACCCTATTAGAGACCCAGTACTTC.

Here the CDR3 reads CSERYQETQYF. CDR3 DNA: TGCAGTGAGCGGTACCAAGAGACCCAGTACTTC. The V and J genes are TRBV20-1 and TRBJ2-5; D is perhaps TRBD2 (5 bases). Deletions cut 7 bases from V and 0 bases from J, with 6 bases between. From germline, CDR1 is DFQATT and CDR2 SNEGSKA (reference sequence). The CDR3 has 11 amino acids.

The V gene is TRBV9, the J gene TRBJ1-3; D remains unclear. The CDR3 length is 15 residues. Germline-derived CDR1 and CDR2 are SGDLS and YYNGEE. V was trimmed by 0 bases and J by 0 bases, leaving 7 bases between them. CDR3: CASSVDGYSGNTIYF. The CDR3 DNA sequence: TGTGCCAGCAGCGTAGACGGGTACTCTGGAAACACCATATATTTT.

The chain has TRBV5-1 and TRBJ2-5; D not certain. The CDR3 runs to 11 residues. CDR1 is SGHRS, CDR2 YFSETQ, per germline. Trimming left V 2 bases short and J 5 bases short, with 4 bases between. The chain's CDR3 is CASSFRETQYF. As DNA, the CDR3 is TGCGCCAGCAGCTTTCGGGAGACCCAGTACTTC.

CDR3 in DNA: TGTGCCAGCAGCCCCAGCCCTAAAGGACACAACTACAATGAGCAGTTCTTC. This codes for CASSPSPKGHNYNEQFF. This chain links TRBV7-9 with TRBJ2-1; weak D call: TRBD1 (5 bases). Germline V gene sequence: CDR1 SEHNR, CDR2 FQNEAQ (reference sequence). V lost 5 bases and J 3 bases, leaving 20 bases between the germline ends. The CDR3 extends over 17 amino acids. Full variable domain (outside the CDR3, taken from reference TRBV7-9 and TRBJ2-1): DTGVSQNPRHKITKRGQNVTFRCDPISEHNRLYWYRQTLGQGPEFLTYFQNEAQLEKSRLLSDRFSAERPKGSFSTLEIQRTEQGDSAMYLCASSPSPKGHNYNEQFFGPGTRLTVL.

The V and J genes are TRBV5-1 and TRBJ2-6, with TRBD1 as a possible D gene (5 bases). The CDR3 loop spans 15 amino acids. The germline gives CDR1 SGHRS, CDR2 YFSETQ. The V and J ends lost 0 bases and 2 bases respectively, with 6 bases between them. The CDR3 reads CASSLVRAGANVLTF. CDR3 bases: TGCGCCAGCAGCTTGGTCAGGGCTGGGGCCAACGTCCTGACTTTC.

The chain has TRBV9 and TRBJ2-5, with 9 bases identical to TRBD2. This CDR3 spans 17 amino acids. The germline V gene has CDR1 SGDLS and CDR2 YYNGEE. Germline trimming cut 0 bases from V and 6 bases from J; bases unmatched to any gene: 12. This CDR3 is CASSVEVGGGAGKTQYF. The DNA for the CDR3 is TGTGCCAGCAGCGTAGAGGTTGGCGGGGGGGCCGGGAAGACCCAGTACTTC.

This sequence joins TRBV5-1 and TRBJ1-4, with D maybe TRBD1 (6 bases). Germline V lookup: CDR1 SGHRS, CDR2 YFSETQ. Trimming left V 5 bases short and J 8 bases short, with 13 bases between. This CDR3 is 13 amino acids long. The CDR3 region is CASREGDREKLFF. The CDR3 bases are TGCGCCAGCAGGGAAGGAGACAGGGAAAAACTGTTTTTT.

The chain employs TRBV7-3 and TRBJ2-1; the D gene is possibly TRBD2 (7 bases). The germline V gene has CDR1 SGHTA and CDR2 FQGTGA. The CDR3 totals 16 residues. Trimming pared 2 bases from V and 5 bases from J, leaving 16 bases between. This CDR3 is CASSLDGAGANNEQFF. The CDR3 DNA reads TGTGCCAGCAGCTTAGACGGGGCGGGGGCCAACAATGAGCAGTTCTTC.

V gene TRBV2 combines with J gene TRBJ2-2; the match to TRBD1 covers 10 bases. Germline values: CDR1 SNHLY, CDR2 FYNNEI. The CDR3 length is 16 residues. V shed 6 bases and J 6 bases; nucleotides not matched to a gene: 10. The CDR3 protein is CASRTPGQGRAGELFF. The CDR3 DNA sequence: TGTGCCAGCAGGACCCCGGGACAGGGGAGGGCCGGGGAGCTGTTTTTT.

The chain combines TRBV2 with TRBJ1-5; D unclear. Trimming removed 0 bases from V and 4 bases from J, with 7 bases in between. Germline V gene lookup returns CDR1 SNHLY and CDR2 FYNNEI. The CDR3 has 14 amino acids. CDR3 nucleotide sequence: TGTGCCAGCAGTGAAGCAAGGGAGAATCAGCCCCAGCATTTT. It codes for CASSEARENQPQHF.